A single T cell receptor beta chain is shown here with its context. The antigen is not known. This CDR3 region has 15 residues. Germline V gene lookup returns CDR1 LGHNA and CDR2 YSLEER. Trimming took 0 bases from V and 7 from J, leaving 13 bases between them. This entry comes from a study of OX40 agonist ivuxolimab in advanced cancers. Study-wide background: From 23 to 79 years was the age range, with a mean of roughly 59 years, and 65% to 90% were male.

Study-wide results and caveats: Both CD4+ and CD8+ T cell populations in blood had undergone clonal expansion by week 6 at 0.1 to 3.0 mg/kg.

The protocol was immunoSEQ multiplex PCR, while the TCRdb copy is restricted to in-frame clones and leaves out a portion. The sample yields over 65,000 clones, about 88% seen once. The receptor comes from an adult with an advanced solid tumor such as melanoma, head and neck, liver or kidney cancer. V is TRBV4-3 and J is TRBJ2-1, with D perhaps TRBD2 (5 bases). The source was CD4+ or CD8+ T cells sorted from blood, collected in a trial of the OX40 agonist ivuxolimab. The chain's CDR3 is CASSQEEVLRNEQFF. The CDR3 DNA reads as TGCGCCAGCAGCCAAGAGGAGGTACTAAGGAATGAGCAGTTCTTC.